This T cell receptor (beta chain) was observed in a study of identifying expanded T cells in peripheral blood (dated by TCRdb to between 2018 and 2020). A note on the overall study: Four technical replicates, made by sequencing separate aliquots from the same pool of genomic DNA, were compared pairwise. Study-level results and caveats: Both the number of clones called differentially abundant and the false-positive rate were significantly reduced by the beta-binomial model across all healthy-donor time intervals. The binomial model flagged around 1.1 differentially abundant clones between technical replicates, compared with around 15 over approximately 2 weeks and approximately 19 over around 4 weeks. For all healthy donors, the variance in clone template counts between two-week samples rose significantly as total template count increased. The authors expected that over much longer intervals, such as months to years, biological variance in healthy repertoires might increase even further.

The germline V gene yields SGHTA for CDR1 and FQGNSA for CDR2. The germline V end is reduced by 5 bases and the J end by 4 bases; junction bases left unmatched: 5. Inclusive of the bounding cysteine and phenylalanine, the CDR3 is 14 residues long. Only the CDR3 part of the read is kept: 42 bases, read in frame from the first base. During the collection period, no infections or other immune events were recorded for the healthy donors. Blood repertoires from healthy donors were used as a training cohort for calibrating time-dependent variance in a beta-binomial model of differential abundance of T-cell clones. There were some 10 healthy donors in the training cohort, of whom 3 were female and 7 were male. On average the donors were approximately 42 years old, and their ages spanned 29 to 64 years. Whole blood was collected from each healthy donor at three time points spaced 2 to 3 weeks apart and obtained from a commercial supplier. For immunosequencing, genomic DNA was extracted from whole blood that had not been sorted.

With regard to this clone: Its antigen is still unknown. No qualities accompany the bases; no much larger clone lies one base away.

TCRbeta CDR3 regions were profiled with the immunoSEQ Assay using bias-controlled multiplex PCR amplification of genomic DNA. The study's own analysis went as follows. The absolute abundance of each unique TCRbeta CDR3 region was quantified after sequences were collapsed and filtered. Differential abundance was tested with a binomial (Fisher-equivalent) model and with a beta-binomial model adding time-dependent variance fitted from healthy donors. Clones with fewer than 5 combined templates were excluded, and clones with Benjamini-Hochberg FDR below 0.01 were called differentially abundant. Beta-binomial variance was modeled as a function of total template count across the two samples using the form v = (b*log(k)+a)^2. Not all clones reach the TCRdb copy of this immuneACCESS table, which keeps in-frame sequences only. Checked studies attribute under half of the gap to unresolved V genes and leave the rest unexplained. That table is the source of V, J and clone size, and D and trimming were worked out from the DNA. The sample table records around 100,000 clones; roughly 91% of these occur just once. The ten largest clones represent about a sixth of the sample.

This TCR was recovered from a person between 18 and 75 years old in good health. Recombination linked TRBV7-2 to TRBJ2-5; the central 9 bases match TRBD1. The sequenced material came from blood. CDR3 region: CASSPGTGTETQYF. At the DNA level, the sequence is TGTGCCAGCAGCCCGGGGACAGGGACAGAGACCCAGTACTTC.